One sample yielded the 18 T cell receptor beta chains listed below, sequenced in a study of patients and donors after allogeneic stem cell transplantation. TCRdb re-derived calls from the RT-PCR reads in MiXCR, one entry per CDR3 protein. The sample records around 27,000 distinct CDR3 sequences, 6.5% to 10% being singletons. Sequencing was done on a sample of blood, either unsorted or a sorted T cell fraction (not recorded which). These receptors originate from a human donor who was either an allogeneic HSCT recipient or a stem cell or donor lymphocyte infusion donor (not recorded which). It is not recorded whose cells these are; they may come from a transplant donor.

The chain links TRBV19 to TRBJ2-6; no clear D gene. V was pared by 6 bases and J by 0 bases, with 15 bases between. CDR3 size: 17 residues. Germline CDR1 reads LNHDA; CDR2 reads SQIVND (reference sequence). The CDR3 DNA reads as TGTGCCAGTAGCCCCGCCCGTACAAGCTCTGGGGCCAACGTCCTGACTTTC. Protein sequence: CASSPARTSSGANVLTF.

This clonotype was recorded at least ten times. This chain joins TRBV6-2 or TRBV6-3 and TRBJ2-5; D not resolved. The length of the CDR3 is 12 residues. The ends were cut back, 8 bases at V and 5 bases at J, with 12 bases in the middle. Germline V lookup: CDR1 MNHEY, CDR2 SVGEGT. The CDR3 here is CASAPVEETQYF. The CDR3 coding sequence is TGTGCCAGCGCCCCGGTAGAGGAGACCCAGTACTTC.

This clonotype has only a few counts. The chain has TRBV7-9 and TRBJ1-6; tentatively, D is TRBD1 (5 bases). Germline loops: CDR1 SEHNR, CDR2 FQNEAQ (reference sequence). CDR3 length equals 14 residues. Trimming pared 5 bases from V and 8 bases from J, leaving 13 bases between. CDR3 sequence: CASSHTGFDSPLHF. In DNA, the CDR3 is TGTGCCAGCAGCCACACAGGATTCGATTCACCCCTCCACTTT.

This clonotype was seen at least ten times. V is TRBV15 and J is TRBJ1-2, with D unclear. The CDR3 is made up of 13 amino acids. Germline CDR1 LNHNV, CDR2 YYDKDF (reference sequence). Trimming removed 3 bases at V and 0 bases at J, with 5 bases between. The CDR3 is CATSSTPNYGYTF. The CDR3 nucleotides are TGTGCCACCAGCAGTACCCCTAACTATGGCTACACCTTC.

In this sample, this clonotype turned up many times. The genes are TRBV28 and TRBJ2-5; 7 positions match TRBD1. The CDR3 spans 19 residues. The germline V gene encodes CDR1 MDHEN and CDR2 SYDVKM. V shed 0 bases and J 5 bases; nucleotides not matched to a gene: 18. The CDR3 sequence is CASSLWGTGARVTRETQYF. The CDR3 region has the DNA TGTGCCAGCAGTTTATGGGGCACAGGGGCACGGGTTACTCGCGAGACCCAGTACTTC.

The chain has TRBV9 and TRBJ2-1, with D perhaps being TRBD1 or TRBD2 (5 bases each). CDR3 length: 14 amino acids. Trimming removed 0 bases from V and 5 bases from J, with 9 bases in between. Germline V gene data show CDR1 as SGDLS and CDR2 as YYNGEE. CDR3 in DNA: TGTGCCAGCAGCGTAGGGGACCGCCACAATGAGCAGTTCTTC. Translating it yields CASSVGDRHNEQFF.

This clonotype occurred many times. The chain combines TRBV20-1 with TRBJ1-2, with TRBD1 as a possible D gene (5 bases). Looked up from germline, CDR1 is DFQATT and CDR2 is SNEGSKA (reference sequence). Deletions cut 6 bases from V and 6 bases from J, with 14 bases between. CDR3 size: 12 residues. The CDR3 loop is CSAKGILDGYTF. In nucleotides, the CDR3 is TGCAGTGCGAAGGGGATCTTGGATGGCTACACCTTC.

The table lists this clonotype with a few counts. The chain is built from TRBV7-9 and TRBJ1-2; D unclear. V was shortened by 1 base and J by 2 bases, with 5 bases between the two germline ends. Germline CDR1 SEHNR, CDR2 FQNEAQ (reference sequence). The CDR3 loop spans 13 amino acids. The DNA of the CDR3 is TGTGCCAGCAGCTTAGAGGAAAACTATGGCTACACCTTC. Its protein product is CASSLEENYGYTF.

This clonotype has ten or more counts. The rearrangement uses TRBV28 and TRBJ1-2; tentatively, D is TRBD1 (6 bases). V was cut by 5 bases and J by 1 base, with 11 bases left in between. The CDR3 length is 14 residues. CDR1 and CDR2 (germline): MDHEN, SYDVKM. The CDR3 DNA reads as TGTGCCAGCAGTCCCGGGGACATTAACTATGGCTACACCTTC. This gives the protein CASSPGDINYGYTF.

This clonotype has only a few counts. The chain couples TRBV5-1 to TRBJ1-6, with D maybe TRBD1 (6 bases). CDR1 is SGHRS, CDR2 YFSETQ, per germline. The length of the CDR3 is 18 residues. With 0 bases removed from V and 2 bases from J, the gap between germline ends came to 15 bases. Here the CDR3 DNA reads TGCGCCAGCAGCTTGGTGGTTGTGGGGGGCACCTATAATTCACCCCTCCACTTT. It yields the protein CASSLVVVGGTYNSPLHF. The whole variable domain, filled in from reference TRBV5-1 and TRBJ1-6, reads KAGVTQTPRYLIKTRGQQVTLSCSPISGHRSVSWYQQTPGQGLQFLFEYFSETQRNKGNFPGRFSGRQFSNSRSEMNVSTLELGDSALYLCASSLVVVGGTYNSPLHFGNGTRLTVT.

There are many counts of this clonotype. The CDR3 DNA is TGTGCCAGCAGCTCGGGACAGGGGGCGCCGGGCAATCAGCCCCAGCATTTT. Translated: CASSSGQGAPGNQPQHF. This chain uses TRBV7-9 with TRBJ1-5, with 12 bases matching TRBD1. The germline V gene has CDR1 SEHNR and CDR2 FQNEAQ (reference sequence). V gave up 4 bases and J gave up 2 bases; unmatched junction bases: 6. The CDR3 is 17 amino acids.

The gene calls are TRBV6-1 and TRBJ1-1; TRBD1 might be the D (6 bases). The CDR3 runs 13 residues. V was pared by 6 bases and J by 5 bases, with 13 bases between. Germline V lookup: CDR1 MNHNS, CDR2 SASEGT. As DNA, the CDR3 is TGTGCCAGCAGGGGGGGCGCGAGGACTGAAGCTTTCTTT. Its protein is CASRGGARTEAFF.

This clonotype was counted many times. The genes are TRBV5-1 and TRBJ1-1, with D perhaps TRBD1 (6 bases). CDR3 size: 15 residues. V was clipped by 4 bases and J by 3 bases, with 16 bases between them. Germline CDR1 is SGHRS and CDR2 is YFSETQ. The CDR3 sequence is CASSPGHRRDTEAFF. DNA for the CDR3: TGCGCCAGCAGCCCGGGACACAGGAGGGACACTGAAGCTTTCTTT.

This clonotype was observed many times. The chain has TRBV7-9 and TRBJ1-1, with TRBD1 identical over 9 bases. J gave up 8 bases and V 3 bases, and 4 bases lay outside the gene matches. From germline, CDR1 is SEHNR and CDR2 FQNEAQ (reference sequence). The CDR3 contains 13 residues. CDR3 sequence reads: CASSFWDREEAFF. CDR3 bases: TGTGCCAGCAGCTTCTGGGACAGGGAAGAAGCTTTCTTT.

V gene TRBV7-9 combines with J gene TRBJ1-5; 9 bases fit TRBD1. J gave up 2 bases and V 5 bases, and 10 bases lay outside the gene matches. CDR3 length: 17 amino acids. In germline, CDR1 is SEHNR, CDR2 FQNEAQ (reference sequence). CDR3 bases: TGTGCCAGCAGCCTGGGACAGGGTGATCAAGGCAATCAGCCCCAGCATTTT. Translated, it gives CASSLGQGDQGNQPQHF. The variable domain in full, completed from reference TRBV7-9 and TRBJ1-5, reads DTGVSQNPRHKITKRGQNVTFRCDPISEHNRLYWYRQTLGQGPEFLTYFQNEAQLEKSRLLSDRFSAERPKGSFSTLEIQRTEQGDSAMYLCASSLGQGDQGNQPQHFGDGTRLSIL.

This clonotype came up many times. The chain has TRBV30 and TRBJ2-7; TRBD1 agrees at 7 bases. The J segment lost 2 bases and the V segment lost 5 bases, leaving 6 bases of the junction unmatched. Germline V CDR1 and CDR2: GTSNPN, SVGIG (reference sequence). The CDR3 totals 13 residues. DNA for the CDR3: TGTGCCTGGGCACAGGGGCTCGCCTACGAGCAGTACTTC. Its translation is CAWAQGLAYEQYF.

The CDR3 DNA sequence: TGTGCCAGCAGCCCCCCCCAATTGACAGGGGCAAAGGAAAAACTGTTTTTT. It is translated as CASSPPQLTGAKEKLFF. This chain connects TRBV7-9 to TRBJ1-4, with 8 bases lining up with TRBD1. Germline V gives CDR1 SEHNR, CDR2 FQNEAQ (reference sequence). The CDR3 is made up of 17 amino acids. V shed 5 bases and J 8 bases; nucleotides not matched to a gene: 16.

This clonotype has just a few counts. This sequence joins TRBV7-9 and TRBJ2-3; a weak D match, TRBD2 (6 bases). Germline-derived CDR1 and CDR2 are SEHNR and FQNEAQ (reference sequence). V was clipped by 2 bases and J by 1 base, with 16 bases between them. The CDR3 spans 17 residues. CDR3 residues: CASSLPPWRVGTDTQYF. CDR3 nucleotides: TGTGCCAGCAGCTTACCCCCGTGGAGGGTAGGCACAGATACGCAGTATTTT.